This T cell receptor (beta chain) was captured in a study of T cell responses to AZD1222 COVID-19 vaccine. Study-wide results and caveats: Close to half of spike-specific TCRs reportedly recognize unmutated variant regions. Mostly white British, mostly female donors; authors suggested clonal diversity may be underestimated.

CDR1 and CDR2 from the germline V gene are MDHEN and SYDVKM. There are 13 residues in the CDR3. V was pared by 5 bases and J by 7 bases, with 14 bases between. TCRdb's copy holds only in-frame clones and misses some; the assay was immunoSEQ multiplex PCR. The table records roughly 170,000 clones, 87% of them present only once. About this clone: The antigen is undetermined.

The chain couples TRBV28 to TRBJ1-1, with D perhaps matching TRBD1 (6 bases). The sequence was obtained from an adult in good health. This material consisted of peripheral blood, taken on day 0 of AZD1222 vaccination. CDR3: CASSETGTIEAFF. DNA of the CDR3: TGTGCCAGCAGTGAGACCGGGACAATTGAAGCTTTCTTT.